The sequence of this T cell receptor (beta chain) was determined in a study of blood T cells in healthy people across ages. The overall study: Per every two T cells, about one barcoded beta molecule was captured by template switching. Study-wide points: Comparison with aged donors showed that long-lived donors had more naive CD4+ cells and higher diversity.

This clonotype showed up just a few times. Antigen specificity is unknown. With each sample, at least 5 micrograms of total RNA were extracted. Using a J-beta primer mix together with a sample-barcoded 5' primer, a second PCR was run for roughly 6 to 11 cycles. CDR3-containing paired-end reads numbered at least 2.5 million in each sample. TCRdb used MiXCR to reprocess the 5' RACE reads, holding one entry per CDR3 protein. The sample yields some 1,800,000 distinct CDR3 sequences, 35% to 50% seen once. The specimen was blood. This sequence was found in a human donor in good health.

The CDR3 loop is CSARGDGQGNLNYGYTF. The CDR3 DNA sequence: TGCAGTGCTAGAGGCGATGGACAAGGGAATCTTAACTATGGCTACACCTTC. The chain recombines TRBV20-1 with TRBJ1-2; maybe TRBD1 (5 bases). Looked up from germline, CDR1 is DFQATT and CDR2 is SNEGSKA (reference sequence). Trimming cost V 1 base and J 1 base, with 19 bases left between them. The CDR3 runs 17 residues.